This T cell receptor beta chain originates from a study of cytomegalovirus exposure and HLA in healthy donors. Study background: Of all 360 or so donors who were genotyped, about 84% belonged to the Caucasian-associated ancestry cluster.

To note about this clone: Its target is unknown.

Germline V gives CDR1 SGHRS, CDR2 YFSETQ. The CDR3 extends over 15 amino acids. Trimming cost V 5 bases and J 7 bases; bases outside gene matches: 7. Study findings and constraints: Fewer N-insertions than the 666-donor mean were reportedly shown by an Asian-associated ancestry cluster in a later analysis. CMV serostatus was the only immune exposure information that was available.

PCR used 60 Vbeta primers and 13 Jbeta primers. Here immunoSEQ multiplex PCR was the method, and the copy in TCRdb shows in-frame clones only, minus some. The sample includes approximately 150,000 clones, 70% to 90% of them seen just once. The clonotype was recovered from a woman between 40 and 55 years old in good health and CMV-seronegative. The V and J genes are TRBV5-1 and TRBJ2-1; 12 bases fit TRBD2. The specimen was PBMCs. CDR3 nucleotide sequence: TGCGCCAGCAGTCTTCCTGGACTAGCGGGAAATGAGCAGTTCTTC. Amino acid sequence: CASSLPGLAGNEQFF.